The present entry profiles one T cell receptor (beta chain) with its context. Authors' methods: Nucleated cell counts were estimated from reference gene primer amplification. Libraries were prepared by immunoSEQ multiplex PCR; TCRdb keeps only in-frame clonotypes and omits some of them. V and J calls and clone size come straight from that table; D and trimming were deduced from the DNA. The sample contains 150,000 or so clones, roughly 84% of which appear only once. The data were taken from a study of blood T cell repertoires in COVID-19. Study background: Samples came from the United States, Italy and Spain, spanning acute and convalescent COVID-19. The analysed material was cDNA or gDNA that came from T cells, B-cell-depleted T cells, or PBMCs.

Sequencing used peripheral blood. The source is a man between 60 and 70 years old who had recovered from COVID-19.

For the CDR3, the DNA is TGTGCCAGTAGTGCCCTCCTCGGGGACACCGGGGAGCTGTTTTTT. Translation: CASSALLGDTGELFF. The chain couples TRBV19 to TRBJ2-2; D is perhaps TRBD2 (5 bases). CDR1 and CDR2 from the germline V gene are LNHDA and SQIVND (reference sequence). The V gene lost 5 bases and the J gene lost 3 bases, with 13 bases spanning the gap. The CDR3 consists of 15 residues.